This T cell receptor (beta chain) was sequenced for a study of cytomegalovirus exposure and HLA in healthy donors. Worth noting for this clone: One end of the junction varies from germline; a read error may be responsible.

The PCR used 60 Vbeta and 13 Jbeta primers. Data came from immunoSEQ multiplex PCR; TCRdb stores just in-frame clones and leaves some out. The table records 210,000 or so clones, 85% to 90% of them present only once. Germline assignment: CDR1 SSHAT and CDR2 FNYEAQ (reference sequence). The length of the CDR3 is 15 residues. The chain is built from TRBV7-7 and TRBJ2-5; D remains ambiguous. This receptor was taken from a man in his thirties or forties in good health and CMV-seronegative. Source material: PBMCs. The CDR3 DNA is TGTGCTAGCAGCTTAGAACCTAGATTCGGAGAGACCCAGTACTTC. This codes for CASSLEPRFGETQYF.